These 8 T cell receptor beta chains were all obtained from the same sample, sequenced in a study of T cell repertoires in ileal Crohn's disease. This table comes from immunoSEQ multiplex PCR, and its TCRdb copy is limited to in-frame clones, with some not included. The table lists roughly 15,000 clones, 84% of them singletons. What was sequenced was ileal tissue. These receptors all come from an adult with Crohn's disease.

V gene TRBV7-9 combines with J gene TRBJ2-3; 7 bases map to TRBD2. After removal of 5 bases from V and 9 bases from J, the junction contained 14 bases not matched to a gene. Germline V gives CDR1 SEHNR, CDR2 FQNEAQ (reference sequence). The CDR3 sequence is 15 residues long. CDR3 sequence (DNA): TGTGCCAGCAGCCCGATGGCGGGGGAACCAAACACGCAGTATTTT. Protein sequence: CASSPMAGEPNTQYF.

This clone has only one observation. This rearrangement joins TRBV18 to TRBJ2-7, with D maybe TRBD2 (5 bases). Looked up from germline, CDR1 is KGHSH and CDR2 is LQKENI. The CDR3 is 12 residues long. V lost 2 bases and J 3 bases, leaving 5 bases between the germline ends. The CDR3 protein is CASSPTSYEQYF. DNA for the CDR3: TGTGCCAGCTCACCAACTAGCTACGAGCAGTACTTC.

The chain links TRBV23-1 to TRBJ1-3, with D possibly matching TRBD1 (5 bases). TRBV23-1 is annotated as an ORF whose role is uncertain. V lost 3 bases to trimming and J lost 4 bases, with 13 bases between them. The CDR3 totals 15 residues. The chain's CDR3 is CASSHRAGPGNTIYF. The CDR3 DNA sequence: TGCGCCAGCAGTCACAGGGCAGGGCCAGGAAACACCATATATTTT.

A few counts support this clone. The chain recombines TRBV10-3 with TRBJ2-3, with 9 bases lining up with TRBD2. The V segment lost 0 bases and the J segment 2 bases; nucleotides outside the gene matches: 12. Germline CDR1 and CDR2: ENHRY and SYGVKD. The CDR3 extends over 19 amino acids. The CDR3 DNA follows: TGTGCCATCAGTGAGTCTGGGGCTAGCGGGGCCCGCTCCACAGATACGCAGTATTTT. It translates to CAISESGASGARSTDTQYF.

The sample holds a few counts of this clone. This chain joins TRBV27 and TRBJ2-7; TRBD2 aligns across 11 bases. This CDR3 has 14 residues. Unmatched junction bases numbered 2, after V lost 4 bases and J lost 3 bases. From germline, CDR1 is MNHEY and CDR2 SMNVEV (reference sequence). CDR3 nucleotides: TGTGCCAGCAGTTCCGGGACTAGCGGCTACGAGCAGTACTTC. Its translation is CASSSGTSGYEQYF.

This clone was counted a few times. This chain connects TRBV19 to TRBJ2-7; TRBD1 matches 7 bases. J was trimmed by 1 base and V by 6 bases; bases with no gene match: 6. The germline V gene encodes CDR1 LNHDA and CDR2 SQIVND (reference sequence). This CDR3 comprises 14 residues. Here the CDR3 DNA reads TGTGCCAGTAGAACTACAGGGGATTCCTACGAGCAGTACTTC. It yields the protein CASRTTGDSYEQYF.

In nucleotides, the CDR3 is TGTGCCAGCAGCCAAGATATTAGTGGAGTAGGGGAAGGCTACACCTTC. Protein product: CASSQDISGVGEGYTF. The chain combines TRBV14 with TRBJ1-2, with a tentative D call TRBD1 (5 bases). CDR3 length: 16 residues. Trimming pared 0 bases from V and 8 bases from J, leaving 19 bases between. Germline lookup yields CDR1 SGHDN and CDR2 FVKESK.

The CDR3 DNA reads as TGTGCCAGCAGCTTTCCCCACATGAACACTGAAGCTTTCTTT. It codes for CASSFPHMNTEAFF. V and J are TRBV7-4 and TRBJ1-1; D not certain. Germline CDR1 reads SGHVT; CDR2 reads SQSDAQ. V was cut by 3 bases and J by 0 bases, with 8 bases left in between. There are 14 residues in the CDR3.